The 20 T cell receptor beta chains below were found in one sample sequenced in a study of shared clonotypes between healthy human individuals. Selected positively for CCR7 and CD45RO-negative, naive CD8 cells excluded terminally differentiated effector memory CD45RA+ cells. Profiled with immunoSEQ multiplex PCR; TCRdb holds only in-frame clones, not every one. The data show about 870,000 clones, approximately 92% seen once. Material for sequencing was naive CD8+ T cells sorted from blood. These receptors all come from a man aged 25 to 40 in good health.

The gene calls are TRBV11-2 and TRBJ1-5, with 7 bases lining up with TRBD1. V gave up 2 bases and J gave up 7 bases; unmatched junction bases: 8. Germline V lookup: CDR1 SGHAT, CDR2 FQNNGV. CDR3 length: 15 amino acids. The chain's CDR3 is CASSLSTGLGQPQHF. CDR3 nucleotide sequence: TGTGCCAGCAGCTTATCGACAGGGCTAGGGCAGCCCCAGCATTTT.

The rearrangement links TRBV6-1 to TRBJ2-3; D not resolved. Trimming pared 1 base from V and 6 bases from J, leaving 17 bases between. The length of the CDR3 is 16 residues. The V gene's germline CDR1 is MNHNS and CDR2 SASEGT. The CDR3 loop is CASSEGALPASDTQYF. DNA for the CDR3: TGTGCCAGCAGTGAAGGGGCCCTCCCCGCCTCGGATACGCAGTATTTT.

The chain has TRBV7-9 and TRBJ2-7; possibly TRBD1 for D (6 bases). The CDR3 totals 15 residues. Germline V gene lookup returns CDR1 SEHNR and CDR2 FQNEAQ (reference sequence). V shed 5 bases and J shed 6 bases, with 20 bases lying between them. Here the CDR3 DNA reads TGTGCCAGCAGCCCGGGCGGTGGCAGGGGTTTCGAGCAGTACTTC. Residues: CASSPGGGRGFEQYF.

The chain employs TRBV11-2 and TRBJ1-1; 7 nucleotides line up with TRBD1. Germline V lookup: CDR1 SGHAT, CDR2 FQNNGV. V lost 1 base and J lost 4; bases outside the gene matches: 9. CDR3 size: 16 residues. The CDR3 is CASSLGQGMIFTEAFF. The DNA for the CDR3 is TGTGCCAGCAGCTTAGGACAGGGAATGATCTTCACTGAAGCTTTCTTT.

The chain carries TRBV7-9 and TRBJ1-5; D is unclear. There are 12 residues in the CDR3. Germline loops: CDR1 SEHNR, CDR2 FQNEAQ (reference sequence). V dropped 4 bases and J dropped 9 bases, with 10 bases sitting between them. CDR3: CASSSSEGPQHF. In nucleotides, the CDR3 is TGTGCCAGCAGCTCCTCCGAGGGGCCCCAGCATTTT.

The chain joins TRBV4-3 to TRBJ2-7; perhaps TRBD1 as D (7 bases). The ends were cut back, 2 bases at V and 5 bases at J, with 13 bases in the middle. Germline V gene lookup returns CDR1 LGHNA and CDR2 YSLEER. The CDR3 extends over 14 amino acids. This CDR3 is CASSQSQGRHEQYF. CDR3 bases: TGCGCCAGCAGCCAATCACAGGGGAGGCACGAGCAGTACTTC.

This chain joins TRBV7-9 and TRBJ1-1; 10 positions match TRBD1. The length of the CDR3 is 15 residues. Looked up from germline, CDR1 is SEHNR and CDR2 is FQNEAQ (reference sequence). V was pared by 5 bases and J by 2 bases, with 5 bases of the junction left unmatched. The CDR3, as DNA: TGTGCCAGCAGCGCCAGGACAGGGGGTAACACTGAAGCTTTCTTT. Translating gives CASSARTGGNTEAFF.

The chain uses TRBV25-1 and TRBJ2-1; D remains unclear. CDR1 MGHDK and CDR2 SYGVNS come from the germline V gene. The ends were cut back, 9 bases at V and 10 bases at J, with 10 bases in the middle. The CDR3 spans 10 residues. The CDR3 coding sequence is TGTGCCAGTTCTTTAGGCGAGCAGTTCTTC. Encoded protein: CASSLGEQFF. Full variable domain (rest looked up from reference TRBV25-1 and TRBJ2-1): EADIYQTPRYLVIGTGKKITLECSQTMGHDKMYWYQQDPGMELHLIHYSYGVNSTEKGDLSSESTVSRIRTEHFPLTLESARPSHTSQYLCASSLGEQFFGPGTRLTVL.

The rearrangement links TRBV7-9 to TRBJ2-7, with TRBD2 identical over 9 bases. This CDR3 region has 15 residues. The J segment lost 6 bases and the V segment lost 1 base, leaving 7 bases of the junction unmatched. Germline values: CDR1 SEHNR, CDR2 FQNEAQ (reference sequence). The CDR3 spells CASSLVGGRAAEQYF. The CDR3, as DNA: TGTGCCAGCAGCTTAGTTGGCGGGAGGGCCGCCGAGCAGTACTTC.

The chain recombines TRBV4-3 with TRBJ2-4, with unresolved D. Germline CDR1 and CDR2: LGHNA and YSLEER. CDR3 length: 13 residues. The V end lost 4 bases, the J end lost 8 bases, and 12 bases lay between the germline ends. CDR3 protein: CASSPNREDIQYF. DNA of the CDR3: TGCGCCAGCAGCCCAAATCGAGAAGACATTCAGTACTTC.

This chain links TRBV7-2 with TRBJ2-7; TRBD1 agrees at 7 bases. CDR1 and CDR2 from the germline V gene are SGHTA and FQGNSA. This CDR3 comprises 15 residues. With V trimmed by 5 bases and J by 1 base, 8 bases remained unmatched. This CDR3 is CASSRGQVASYEQYF. In DNA form, the CDR3 reads TGTGCCAGCAGCAGAGGACAGGTCGCGTCCTACGAGCAGTACTTC.

The sample holds a few counts of this clone. The rearrangement uses TRBV7-9 and TRBJ2-2; the D is unclear. This CDR3 has 13 residues. In germline, CDR1 is SEHNR, CDR2 FQNEAQ (reference sequence). V lost 1 base to trimming and J lost 8 bases, with 8 bases between them. CDR3 bases: TGTGCCAGCAGCTTAGGCCCGGTAGGGGAGCTGTTTTTT. Protein product: CASSLGPVGELFF.

This clone has a single count. The identical CDR3 is also encoded by other nucleotide sequences in the sample. The V gene is TRBV5-1, the J gene TRBJ2-5, with no clear D. V was pared by 0 bases and J by 1 base, with 4 bases between. The germline CDR1 and CDR2 sequences are SGHRS and YFSETQ. This CDR3 spans 13 amino acids. In DNA form, the CDR3 reads TGCGCCAGCAGCTTGGCTGTCCAAGAGACCCAGTACTTC. Translating it yields CASSLAVQETQYF.

The chain recombines TRBV7-9 with TRBJ2-3; D remains ambiguous. The CDR3 runs 15 residues. Germline CDR1 SEHNR, CDR2 FQNEAQ (reference sequence). Trimming left V 5 bases short and J 0 bases short, with 12 bases between. CDR3 coding DNA: TGTGCCAGCAGCCCACCGGCGGATAGCACAGATACGCAGTATTTT. This encodes CASSPPADSTDTQYF.

This rearrangement joins TRBV4-1 to TRBJ2-2; D is uncertain. CDR3 length: 14 residues. The ends were cut back, 1 base at V and 2 bases at J, with 5 bases in the middle. Germline CDR1 MGHRA, CDR2 YSYEKL. CDR3 amino acids: CASSQGLNTGELFF. The DNA for the CDR3 is TGCGCCAGCAGCCAAGGCCTCAACACCGGGGAGCTGTTTTTT.

Written as DNA, the CDR3 is TGCGCCAGCACCCTCTCTTTCCAGGGGGAGTTTGAAGCTTTCTTT. It translates to CASTLSFQGEFEAFF. V is TRBV4-1 and J is TRBJ1-1; 7 bases agree with TRBD1. The CDR3 spans 15 residues. Germline CDR1 and CDR2: MGHRA and YSYEKL. V was pared by 7 bases and J by 7 bases, with 15 bases of the junction left unmatched.

The chain uses TRBV6-1 and TRBJ2-5; D gene uncertain. The V and J ends lost 5 bases and 4 bases respectively, with 14 bases between them. Looked up from germline, CDR1 is MNHNS and CDR2 is SASEGT. The CDR3 has 14 residues. For the CDR3, the DNA is TGTGCCAGCAGTCGTGGACGGAAGATAGAGACCCAGTACTTC. Its translation: CASSRGRKIETQYF.

This sequence joins TRBV6-5 and TRBJ1-1; D unclear. The germline gives CDR1 MNHEY, CDR2 SVGAGI. V lost 2 bases and J lost 5, with 9 bases in between. The CDR3 sequence is 13 residues long. The CDR3 nucleotides are TGTGCCAGCAGTTACACTCCCGGGACTGAAGCTTTCTTT. It codes for CASSYTPGTEAFF.

This sequence joins TRBV13 and TRBJ2-1, with 7 bases that match TRBD2. This CDR3 spans 16 amino acids. J lost 3 bases, V lost 6 bases, and 11 bases had no gene match. Per germline, CDR1 PRHDT and CDR2 FYEKMQ (reference sequence). This chain's CDR3 is CASSQKPGLHYNEQFF. The CDR3 DNA is TGTGCCAGCAGTCAGAAGCCGGGACTACACTACAATGAGCAGTTCTTC.

V gene TRBV11-1 combines with J gene TRBJ2-1, with a possible D match to TRBD2 (7 bases). The germline V and J ends were trimmed by 1 base and 4 bases, with 20 bases remaining between them. Germline-derived CDR1 and CDR2 are SGHAT and FQDESV (reference sequence). CDR3 size: 18 residues. CDR3 sequence (DNA): TGTGCCAGCAGCTTAGTCGGGGGGCCGGATGACGATTACAATGAGCAGTTCTTC. It codes for CASSLVGGPDDDYNEQFF.